This TCR beta chain is from a study of blood T cells in healthy people across ages. A second PCR, run for about 7 to 11 cycles, used a sample-barcoded 5' primer plus a J-beta primer mix. MiXCR, run by TCRdb on the 5' RACE reads, gives a single entry per CDR3 protein. Of around 2 million distinct CDR3 sequences listed, approximately 39% are singletons. The CDR3 is made up of 11 amino acids. This TCR came from a human donor in good health. Sequences were obtained from blood. The chain couples TRBV21-1 to TRBJ2-5. TRBV21-1 is classified as a pseudogene. The DNA of the CDR3 is TGTCCCGTACACCCCCAAGAGACCCAGTACTTC. Translated, it gives CPVHPQETQYF.